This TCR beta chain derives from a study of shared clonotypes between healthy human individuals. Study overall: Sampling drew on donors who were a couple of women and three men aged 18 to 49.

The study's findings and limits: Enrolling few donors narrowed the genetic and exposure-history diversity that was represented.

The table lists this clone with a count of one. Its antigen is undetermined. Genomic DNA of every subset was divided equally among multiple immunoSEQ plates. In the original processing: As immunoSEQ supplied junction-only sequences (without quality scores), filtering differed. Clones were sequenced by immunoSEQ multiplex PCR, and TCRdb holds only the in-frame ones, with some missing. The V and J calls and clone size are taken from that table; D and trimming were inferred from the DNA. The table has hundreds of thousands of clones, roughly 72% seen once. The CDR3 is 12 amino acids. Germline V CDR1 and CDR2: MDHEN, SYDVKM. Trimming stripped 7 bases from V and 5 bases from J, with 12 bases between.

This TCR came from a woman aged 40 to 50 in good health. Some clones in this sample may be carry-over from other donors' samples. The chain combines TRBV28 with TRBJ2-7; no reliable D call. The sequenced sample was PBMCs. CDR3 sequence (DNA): TGTGCCAGCACCTCTTCCCGGCACGAGCAGTACTTC. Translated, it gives CASTSSRHEQYF.